Following are 20 T cell receptor beta chains from one sample sequenced in a study of T-cell reconstitution after alpha-beta-depleted transplantation in children (dated by TCRdb to 2016 to 2018). Receptor libraries were prepared by PCR. Sequencing instrument: Illumina HiSeq 2500. Molecular barcoding was employed in the preparation of TCR libraries, with unique molecular identifiers being used to normalize TCRbeta repertoire quantification. TCRdb cleaned the public reads at Q25 with fastp, built clones with MiXCR and kept in-frame beta chains. Rows with a matching CDR3 protein are joined into one entry that keeps the most common DNA and genes. This sample comprises some 590,000 distinct CDR3 sequences, more than 9% of them detected only once. Roughly 4% of the sample is in the top ten clones. The specimen comprised PBMCs from the stem cell graft donor, sampled from the stem cell graft. The receptors stem from a human donor who donated a stem cell graft to a child with acute myeloid leukemia.

CDR3 residues: CATTTGLAANEQFF. The CDR3 DNA reads as TGTGCCACTACAACGGGACTAGCGGCCAATGAGCAGTTCTTC. The chain is built from TRBV2 and TRBJ2-1, with TRBD2 matching over 11 bases. V was pared by 10 bases and J by 6 bases, with 8 bases of the junction left unmatched. Germline CDR1 reads SNHLY; CDR2 reads FYNNEI. The CDR3 extends over 14 amino acids.

In this sample, this clonotype turned up a few times. V gene TRBV7-9 combines with J gene TRBJ2-7, with 8 bases that match TRBD2. Germline loops: CDR1 SEHNR, CDR2 FQNEAQ (reference sequence). V gave up 3 bases and J gave up 7 bases; unmatched junction bases: 8. This CDR3 has 14 residues. DNA for the CDR3: TGTGCCAGCAGCTTGGTAGCGGGATGGGGAGAGCAGTACTTC. Its protein is CASSLVAGWGEQYF.

This chain joins TRBV5-1 and TRBJ1-4; D gene uncertain. The CDR3 runs to 13 residues. Trimming removed 0 bases at V and 6 bases at J, with 6 bases between. Germline V gene data show CDR1 as SGHRS and CDR2 as YFSETQ. This CDR3 reads CASSLAGDEKLFF. The DNA for the CDR3 is TGCGCCAGCAGCTTGGCCGGCGATGAAAAACTGTTTTTT. The entire variable domain, with the rest obtained from reference TRBV5-1 and TRBJ1-4, is as follows: KAGVTQTPRYLIKTRGQQVTLSCSPISGHRSVSWYQQTPGQGLQFLFEYFSETQRNKGNFPGRFSGRQFSNSRSEMNVSTLELGDSALYLCASSLAGDEKLFFGSGTQLSVL.

This clonotype has just a few counts. The genes are TRBV4-3 and TRBJ2-1; TRBD2 matches 8 bases. This CDR3 region has 15 residues. Per the germline V gene, CDR1 is LGHNA and CDR2 is YSLEER. Trimming took 0 bases from V and 4 from J; bases not matched to a gene: 2. As DNA, the CDR3 is TGCGCCAGCAGCCAAGAAGGCGGGAGGTACAATGAGCAGTTCTTC. This sequence encodes CASSQEGGRYNEQFF.

V and J are TRBV21-1 and TRBJ2-1; the table's D gene call, TRBD2, was not cross checked with the DNA. TRBV21-1 is described as a pseudogene. The CDR3 consists of 15 residues. This CDR3 is CASSDWDWSPHEQFF. CDR3 sequence (DNA): TGTGCCAGCAGCGATTGGGACTGGAGTCCCCATGAGCAGTTCTTC.

This chain joins TRBV29-1 and TRBJ2-5; TRBD2 aligns across 8 bases. CDR1 SQVTM and CDR2 ANQGSEA come from the germline V gene. V was clipped by 3 bases and J by 1 base; unmatched bases: 10. This CDR3 is 16 amino acids long. The CDR3, as DNA: TGCAGCGTTGAGCAGGGTCAGCGGGGGACCCAAGAGACCCAGTACTTC. Its protein product is CSVEQGQRGTQETQYF. Drawing the rest from reference TRBV29-1 and TRBJ2-5, the complete variable domain is SAVISQKPSRDICQRGTSLTIQCQVDSQVTMMFWYRQQPGQSLTLIATANQGSEATYESGFVIDKFPISRPNLTFSTLTVSNMSPEDSSIYLCSVEQGQRGTQETQYFGPGTRLLVL.

This CDR3 is CASSLDPLTGMAFF. DNA of the CDR3: TGTGCCAGCAGTTTGGATCCCCTGACAGGGATGGCTTTCTTT. V and J are TRBV12-3 or TRBV12-4 and TRBJ1-1; 7 bases fit TRBD1. This CDR3 is 14 amino acids long. J lost 11 bases, V lost 3 bases, and 12 bases had no gene match.

This clonotype has a handful of counts. The chain joins TRBV12-3 or TRBV12-4 to TRBJ2-1; TRBD2 might be the D (5 bases). This CDR3 is built from 13 residues. V was pared by 7 bases and J by 4 bases, with 11 bases between. CDR3 DNA sequence: TGTGCCAGCACCGAAAGAGGGTACAATGAGCAGTTCTTC. Its translation is CASTERGYNEQFF.

Ten or more counts support this clonotype. The chain has TRBV28 and TRBJ2-7; D call uncertain. Deletions cut 2 bases from V and 2 bases from J, with 7 bases between. The CDR3 consists of 13 residues. The germline V gene has CDR1 MDHEN and CDR2 SYDVKM. CDR3 amino acids: CASSLLGPYEQYF. Written as DNA, the CDR3 is TGTGCCAGCAGTTTACTTGGGCCCTACGAGCAGTACTTC.

In its sample, this clonotype was seen a few times. The chain joins TRBV7-9 to TRBJ2-3; TRBD2 aligns across 14 bases. The trim removed 4 bases at V and 5 bases at J, leaving 8 bases unmatched. This CDR3 is built from 17 residues. Germline CDR1 reads SEHNR; CDR2 reads FQNEAQ (reference sequence). CDR3 amino acids: CASSSQTSGRAEDTQYF. DNA for the CDR3: TGTGCCAGCAGCTCCCAGACTAGCGGGAGGGCCGAAGATACGCAGTATTTT.

The chain has TRBV11-2 and TRBJ2-2; 9 bases map to TRBD1. The J segment lost 2 bases and the V segment lost 4 bases, leaving 5 bases of the junction unmatched. The CDR3 is made up of 16 amino acids. Per the germline V gene, CDR1 is SGHAT and CDR2 is FQNNGV. The CDR3, as DNA: TGTGCCAGCAGCTCCTGGGACAGGGATAACACCGGGGAGCTGTTTTTT. Protein product: CASSSWDRDNTGELFF.

This chain links TRBV29-1 with TRBJ1-1, with D hard to call. The CDR3 is 12 amino acids. Germline V CDR1 and CDR2: SQVTM, ANQGSEA. Trimming took 6 bases from V and 3 from J, leaving 11 bases between them. The CDR3 protein is CSVGSSDTEAFF. The CDR3 region has the DNA TGCAGCGTAGGGAGTTCGGACACTGAAGCTTTCTTT.

This sequence joins TRBV7-2 and TRBJ2-7; 14 positions agree with TRBD2. Trimming took 3 bases from V and 6 from J; bases not matched to a gene: 4. CDR1 is SGHTA and CDR2 is FQGNSA in the germline V gene. This CDR3 is 15 amino acids long. CDR3 bases: TGTGCCAGCAGCTTGGGACTAGCGGGAGCTGTCGAGCAGTACTTC. This gives the protein CASSLGLAGAVEQYF.

In this sample, this clonotype turned up many times. The J gene is TRBJ2-5, the V gene TRBV5-1; TRBD1 is a possible D gene (6 bases). V was clipped by 6 bases and J by 1 base, with 13 bases between them. This CDR3 comprises 14 residues. Germline V lookup: CDR1 SGHRS, CDR2 YFSETQ. This CDR3 is CASTQTGAQETQYF. The CDR3 coding sequence is TGCGCCAGCACCCAGACAGGAGCCCAAGAGACCCAGTACTTC.

This clonotype was counted many times. The CDR3 region is CASSRLNTDTQYF. DNA for the CDR3: TGTGCCAGCAGCAGGCTCAACACAGATACGCAGTATTTT. This chain links TRBV11-3 with TRBJ2-3, with D hard to call. The CDR3 consists of 13 residues. Germline V gives CDR1 SGHNT, CDR2 YENEEA. V was cut by 5 bases and J by 2 bases, with 8 bases left in between.

This clonotype appeared a few times. This chain links TRBV11-1 with TRBJ1-1; D is unclear. The CDR3 runs 14 residues. Trimming shortened V by 2 bases and J by 0 bases, and 7 bases separated the two germline ends. Germline CDR1 is SGHAT and CDR2 is FQDESV (reference sequence). DNA of the CDR3: TGTGCCAGCAGCTTAAGGATGCTGAACACTGAAGCTTTCTTT. Translated: CASSLRMLNTEAFF. The full variable domain, its missing parts supplied by reference TRBV11-1 and TRBJ1-1, is EAEVAQSPRYKITEKSQAVAFWCDPISGHATLYWYRQILGQGPELLVQFQDESVVDDSQLPKDRFSAERLKGVDSTLKIQPAELGDSAMYLCASSLRMLNTEAFFGQGTRLTVV.

This clonotype has at least ten counts. The chain is built from TRBV25-1 and TRBJ2-7; D is possibly TRBD2 (6 bases). The CDR3 is 14 residues long. Germline V gene data show CDR1 as MGHDK and CDR2 as SYGVNS. V lost 3 bases to trimming and J lost 0 bases, with 9 bases between them. In DNA form, the CDR3 reads TGTGCCAGCAGTGATAGGGGAGGCTCCTACGAGCAGTACTTC. Translated: CASSDRGGSYEQYF.

The V gene is TRBV28, the J gene TRBJ1-2, with a possible D match to TRBD1 (6 bases). Trimming stripped 2 bases from V and 7 bases from J, with 14 bases between. Germline V gene lookup returns CDR1 MDHEN and CDR2 SYDVKM. The CDR3 length is 14 residues. As DNA, the CDR3 is TGTGCCAGCAGTTTAGGTCGCAGGGGTGGTGGCTACACCTTC. It translates to CASSLGRRGGGYTF.

This chain connects TRBV6-2 or TRBV6-3 to TRBJ2-1; maybe TRBD1 (5 bases). CDR1 and CDR2 (germline): MNHEY, SVGEGT. The CDR3 has 14 residues. The ends were cut back, 10 bases at V and 5 bases at J, with 18 bases in the middle. CDR3 amino acids: CATKEDTTNNEQFF. In DNA form, the CDR3 reads TGTGCCACCAAAGAGGACACAACCAACAATGAGCAGTTCTTC.

This clonotype was found a few times. The chain recombines TRBV20-1 with TRBJ2-2, with D hard to call. The CDR3 length is 15 residues. Germline lookup yields CDR1 DFQATT and CDR2 SNEGSKA (reference sequence). V dropped 6 bases and J dropped 2 bases, with 16 bases sitting between them. CDR3 sequence (DNA): TGCAGTGCGTTTGTCTTCCCCAAAAACACCGGGGAGCTGTTTTTT. Protein sequence: CSAFVFPKNTGELFF.